This TCR beta chain was sequenced for a study of T cell repertoires in cytomegalovirus infection. Turning to the study itself: CMV epitopes, recently identified HLA-C-restricted and well-studied HLA-B-restricted, were used. The public TCR beta signatures pointed to both CMV infection and matching HLA type. Study findings and constraints: Using cumulative public TCR beta family frequency, the authors identified those who carried CMV together with the relevant HLA. CMV-specific HLA-C-restricted TCR beta clonotypes dominated the ex vivo response.

The length of the CDR3 is 14 residues. CDR1 and CDR2 (germline): ENHRY, SYGVKD. The V gene end was trimmed by 8 bases and the J gene end by 1 base; junction bases not matched to a gene: 4. Using its own MiXCR run on the reads, TCRdb lists one record per CDR3 protein. The sample carries roughly 990,000 distinct CDR3 sequences, approximately 30% recorded once. As for this clonotype: Its antigen is as yet unknown.

Source: cultured CD8+ T cells from PBMCs, taken from culture after CMV antigen stimulation. The chain is built from TRBV10-3 and TRBJ2-3, with TRBD2 matching over 9 bases. The receptor was derived from a human donor in good health (CMV status not recorded). Some clones in this sample may be carry-over from other donors' samples. The CDR3 is CAIGTSRGTDTQYF. The DNA for the CDR3 is TGTGCCATCGGGACTAGCCGTGGCACAGATACGCAGTATTTT.